This passage covers 9 T cell receptor beta chains from one sample sequenced in a study of blood T cell repertoires in COVID-19. Data came from immunoSEQ multiplex PCR; TCRdb stores just in-frame clones and leaves some out. The sample consists of 45,000 to 60,000 clones, around 72% of them appearing once. The sample was peripheral blood. The source is a human donor with active or convalescent COVID-19. The donor label of this sample is uncertain.

This clone was recorded a few times. The chain links TRBV11-2 to TRBJ1-1; possible D gene TRBD1, 5 bases. The length of the CDR3 is 12 residues. Germline assignment: CDR1 SGHAT and CDR2 FQNNGV. Trimming shortened V by 2 bases and J by 9 bases, and 10 bases separated the two germline ends. As DNA, the CDR3 is TGTGCCAGCAGCTTATCGAACAGGCAAGCTTTCTTT. This sequence encodes CASSLSNRQAFF. Full variable domain (outside the CDR3, taken from reference TRBV11-2 and TRBJ1-1): EAGVAQSPRYKIIEKRQSVAFWCNPISGHATLYWYQQILGQGPKLLIQFQNNGVVDDSQLPKDRFSAERLKGVDSTLKIQPAKLEDSAVYLCASSLSNRQAFFGQGTRLTVV.

This clone was seen more than once but under ten times. The genes are TRBV6-2 or TRBV6-3 and TRBJ1-5; no clear D. The V gene's germline CDR1 is MNHEY and CDR2 SVGEGT. CDR3 length: 14 residues. V was clipped by 4 bases and J by 5 bases, with 12 bases between them. CDR3 in amino acids: CASSSRRSDQPQHF. Here the CDR3 DNA reads TGTGCCAGCAGTTCACGGAGGTCAGATCAGCCCCAGCATTTT.

This sequence joins TRBV11-2 and TRBJ2-2; the match to TRBD2 covers 12 bases. The CDR3 has 17 amino acids. V lost 3 bases and J lost 4; bases outside the gene matches: 6. From germline, CDR1 is SGHAT and CDR2 FQNNGV. CDR3 loop: CASSFRLAGEGTGELFF. For the CDR3, the DNA is TGTGCCAGCAGCTTCCGACTAGCGGGAGAGGGCACCGGGGAGCTGTTTTTT. Drawing the rest from reference TRBV11-2 and TRBJ2-2, the complete variable domain is EAGVAQSPRYKIIEKRQSVAFWCNPISGHATLYWYQQILGQGPKLLIQFQNNGVVDDSQLPKDRFSAERLKGVDSTLKIQPAKLEDSAVYLCASSFRLAGEGTGELFFGEGSRLTVL.

The chain uses TRBV19 and TRBJ1-3; 7 bases are shared with TRBD1. V trimming: 2 bases; J trimming: 2 bases; junction bases outside the gene matches: 6. Germline V gene lookup returns CDR1 LNHDA and CDR2 SQIVND (reference sequence). The CDR3 sequence is 16 residues long. The CDR3 DNA sequence: TGTGCCAGTAGTATACAGGGAAGGGGGCCTGGAAACACCATATATTTT. Its translation: CASSIQGRGPGNTIYF.

This clone turned up a few times. The V call is TRBV9, the J call TRBJ1-2; a possible D gene is TRBD1 (6 bases). Trimming took off 7 bases at V and 1 base at J, with 8 bases between the two ends. The CDR3 covers 12 residues. Germline assignment: CDR1 SGDLS and CDR2 YYNGEE. The CDR3 DNA sequence: TGTGCCAGCGACAGGCTTAACTATGGCTACACCTTC. Translated, it gives CASDRLNYGYTF.

A few counts support this clone. The rearrangement uses TRBV7-9 and TRBJ2-1; D remains ambiguous. CDR3 length: 15 residues. V dropped 5 bases and J dropped 6 bases, with 17 bases sitting between them. Germline V gene lookup returns CDR1 SEHNR and CDR2 FQNEAQ (reference sequence). The CDR3 sequence is CASSPRASSLNEQFF. CDR3 coding DNA: TGTGCCAGCAGCCCTCGAGCCTCCTCCCTCAATGAGCAGTTCTTC.

This chain connects TRBV30 to TRBJ2-7; the match to TRBD2 covers 7 bases. This CDR3 region has 14 residues. CDR1 and CDR2 from the germline V gene are GTSNPN and SVGIG (reference sequence). Trimming cost V 0 bases and J 9 bases; bases outside gene matches: 11. The CDR3 bases are TGTGCCTGGAGTGTCCAGGGCGGGAGCTGGGGGCAGTACTTC. Its protein product is CAWSVQGGSWGQYF.

There are a few counts of this clone. The chain is built from TRBV18 and TRBJ2-2, with D possibly being TRBD2 (5 bases). In germline, CDR1 is KGHSH, CDR2 LQKENI. The CDR3 extends over 14 amino acids. V was shortened by 6 bases and J by 3 bases, with 11 bases between the two germline ends. The CDR3 DNA is TGTGCCAGCTCGGCCGGGATCGACACCGGGGAGCTGTTTTTT. The encoded protein is CASSAGIDTGELFF.

The table lists this clone with a count of one. This chain links TRBV6-5 with TRBJ1-1; D ambiguous. Germline lookup yields CDR1 MNHEY and CDR2 SVGAGI. This CDR3 region has 12 residues. Between the trimmed V and J ends, which lost 5 bases and 8 bases, there was a span of 12 bases. CDR3 region: CASSRLDKEAFF. The CDR3 nucleotides read TGTGCCAGCAGTCGTTTAGATAAAGAAGCTTTCTTT.